The 29 T cell receptor beta chains given below trace back to one sample, sequenced in a study of blood T cells in healthy people across ages. PCR was performed a second time for roughly 7 to 11 cycles using a sample-barcoded 5' primer and a J-beta primer mix. Via MiXCR, TCRdb re-called the 5' RACE reads, giving one row per CDR3 protein. This table has about a million distinct CDR3 sequences, around two fifths appearing once. Sequencing was done on a sample of blood. These receptors were obtained from a man aged 18 to 30 in good health.

The chain joins TRBV18 to TRBJ1-4; no definite D call. V was pared by 1 base and J by 3 bases, with 9 bases between. Germline V lookup: CDR1 KGHSH, CDR2 LQKENI. The CDR3 extends over 15 amino acids. CDR3 loop: CASSPRPAPNEKLFF. Written as DNA, the CDR3 is TGTGCCAGCTCACCACGGCCAGCTCCTAATGAAAAACTGTTTTTT.

A few counts support this clonotype. The rearrangement joins TRBV6-5 to TRBJ2-5, with D possibly being TRBD2 (5 bases). V dropped 6 bases and J dropped 5 bases, with 13 bases sitting between them. Germline loops: CDR1 MNHEY, CDR2 SVGAGI. The CDR3 has 13 residues. The CDR3 loop reads CASSQATGETQYF. The CDR3 region has the DNA TGTGCCAGCAGCCAAGCTACGGGGGAGACCCAGTACTTC.

The chain employs TRBV5-6 and TRBJ1-4; no clear D gene. The CDR3 totals 15 residues. Germline CDR1 is SGHDT and CDR2 is YYEEEE. The V gene lost 0 bases and the J gene lost 3 bases, with 9 bases spanning the gap. The CDR3 loop reads CASSLANRPNEKLFF. CDR3 nucleotide sequence: TGTGCCAGCAGCTTGGCCAACAGACCTAATGAAAAACTGTTTTTT.

This clonotype was counted at least ten times. The V and J genes are TRBV12-3 or TRBV12-4 and TRBJ1-6; D uncertain. This CDR3 contains 13 residues. Trimming removed 3 bases at V and 12 bases at J, with 12 bases between. DNA for the CDR3: TGTGCCAGCAGTTTTCCCCCCGATTTACCCCTCCACTTT. This codes for CASSFPPDLPLHF.

This clonotype showed up just a few times. V is TRBV20-1 and J is TRBJ1-5; D gene uncertain. Trimming stripped 5 bases from V and 5 bases from J, with 25 bases between. The length of the CDR3 is 17 residues. Per germline, CDR1 DFQATT and CDR2 SNEGSKA (reference sequence). The CDR3 loop reads CSAHIGSYGDAHQPQHF. In nucleotides, the CDR3 is TGCAGTGCTCATATAGGGTCTTACGGAGATGCTCATCAGCCCCAGCATTTT.

This clonotype was found a few times. This chain joins TRBV28 and TRBJ2-5; the match to TRBD2 covers 10 bases. The J call may be in error: the DNA end matches TRBJ2-7 better. This CDR3 is 15 amino acids long. In germline, CDR1 is MDHEN, CDR2 SYDVKM. CDR3: CASSPEAGGPLEQYF. As DNA, the CDR3 is TGTGCCAGCAGCCCTGAAGCGGGGGGGCCTCTCGAGCAGTACTTC.

The chain combines TRBV4-3 with TRBJ1-2; tentative D call: TRBD1 (6 bases). V lost 1 base, J lost 1 base, and 16 bases lay in between. The CDR3 contains 17 residues. Germline CDR1 LGHNA, CDR2 YSLEER. CDR3 coding DNA: TGCGCCAGCAGCCAAGGGTTCCGGGACATCGATAACTATGGCTACACCTTC. The encoded protein is CASSQGFRDIDNYGYTF.

This clonotype was counted a few times. The CDR3 DNA sequence: TGTGCCAGCAGCCAAGAAGTGGGTTCCGTGGCCACCGGGGAGCTGTTTTTT. As protein: CASSQEVGSVATGELFF. The chain joins TRBV3-1 to TRBJ2-2; D not resolved. The V gene's germline CDR1 is LGHDT and CDR2 YNNKEL (reference sequence). V dropped 0 bases and J dropped 4 bases, with 15 bases sitting between them. This CDR3 comprises 17 residues.

J is TRBJ2-2 and V is TRBV6-2 or TRBV6-3, with unresolved D. V was pared by 1 base and J by 8 bases, with 8 bases between. This CDR3 is built from 13 residues. Germline V gene lookup returns CDR1 MNHEY and CDR2 SVGEGT. The CDR3 region is CASSYLGSGELFF. The CDR3 region has the DNA TGTGCCAGCAGTTACTTGGGAAGTGGGGAGCTGTTTTTT.

This clonotype was seen a handful of times. V and J are TRBV29-1 and TRBJ1-2; D might be TRBD1 (5 bases). The germline V gene encodes CDR1 SQVTM and CDR2 ANQGSEA. The length of the CDR3 is 13 residues. V lost 2 bases and J 5 bases, leaving 12 bases between the germline ends. For the CDR3, the DNA is TGCAGCGTTGAAACAGGTTCTCGTTATGGCTACACCTTC. Its protein is CSVETGSRYGYTF.

In its sample, this clonotype was seen a few times. The chain is built from TRBV5-6 and TRBJ2-5; weak D call: TRBD1 (6 bases). The CDR3 has 15 amino acids. With 1 base removed from V and 2 bases from J, the gap between germline ends came to 12 bases. Germline lookup yields CDR1 SGHDT and CDR2 YYEEEE. The CDR3 DNA reads TGTGCCAGCAGCTTGCTTCAGGGGTGGCAAGAGACCCAGTACTTC. It specifies CASSLLQGWQETQYF.

This clonotype was found many times. The rearrangement uses TRBV14 and TRBJ1-2; D ambiguous. Germline CDR1 and CDR2: SGHDN and FVKESK. The CDR3 consists of 12 residues. V was pared by 4 bases and J by 4 bases, with 7 bases between. CDR3 region: CASSRDGYGYTF. As DNA, the CDR3 is TGTGCCAGCAGCCGAGACGGCTATGGCTACACCTTC. Using reference TRBV14 and TRBJ1-2 for the parts outside the CDR3, the full variable domain is EAGVTQFPSHSVIEKGQTVTLRCDPISGHDNLYWYRRVMGKEIKFLLHFVKESKQDESGMPNNRFLAERTGGTYSTLKVQPAELEDSGVYFCASSRDGYGYTFGSGTRLTVV.

On this clonotype itself: At one of its ends the junction is not consistent with the germline gene, which may arise from a read error. The CDR3 protein is CANSLEAGYNQPQHF. The CDR3 nucleotides are TGTGCCAACAGCTTAGAGGCAGGCTACAATCAGCCCCAGCATTTT. The chain has TRBV7-6 and TRBJ1-5, with D unclear. Per the germline V gene, CDR1 is SGHVS and CDR2 is FNYEAQ. The CDR3 totals 15 residues.

This clonotype was detected only a few times. The chain employs TRBV7-2 and TRBJ1-2; D is unresolved. The CDR3 totals 12 residues. Trimming stripped 5 bases from V and 6 bases from J, with 10 bases between. Germline lookup yields CDR1 SGHTA and CDR2 FQGNSA. The CDR3 is CASSVGVNGYTF. For the CDR3, the DNA is TGTGCCAGCAGCGTTGGGGTAAATGGCTACACCTTC.

In this sample, this clonotype turned up a few times. The V call is TRBV7-2, the J call TRBJ2-3; no clear D. V was cut by 5 bases and J by 6 bases, with 9 bases left in between. The CDR3 is 12 amino acids. CDR1 and CDR2 from the germline V gene are SGHTA and FQGNSA. The CDR3 protein is CASSQSRDTQYF. As DNA, the CDR3 is TGTGCCAGCAGCCAAAGTCGTGATACGCAGTATTTT.

This sequence joins TRBV29-1 and TRBJ1-1, with 7 bases lining up with TRBD1. Germline V CDR1 and CDR2: SQVTM, ANQGSEA. The ends lost 2 bases at V and 1 base at J; junction bases unmatched: 4. The CDR3 length is 14 residues. The CDR3: CSVETRGGNTEAFF. The DNA for the CDR3 is TGCAGCGTTGAAACCAGGGGGGGGAACACTGAAGCTTTCTTT.

This clonotype was counted a few times. The chain links TRBV6-5 to TRBJ1-2; D ambiguous. The CDR3 covers 13 residues. Germline V gene sequence: CDR1 MNHEY, CDR2 SVGAGI. V was pared by 6 bases and J by 3 bases, with 11 bases between. This chain's CDR3 is CASSPTPYYGYTF. CDR3 bases: TGTGCCAGCAGCCCCACCCCTTACTATGGCTACACCTTC.

The chain uses TRBV27 and TRBJ2-1; TRBD2 is a possible D gene (5 bases). V was clipped by 8 bases and J by 9 bases, with 14 bases between them. CDR1 is MNHEY, CDR2 SMNVEV, per germline (reference sequence). The CDR3 is 12 amino acids. CDR3 nucleotide sequence: TGTGCCAGCTCCCGGGGAACCCGTGAGCAGTTCTTC. Translated, it gives CASSRGTREQFF.

The chain is built from TRBV16 and TRBJ1-2; 7 positions agree with TRBD1. From germline, CDR1 is KGHSY and CDR2 FQNENV. V lost 4 bases and J lost 3; bases outside the gene matches: 8. The CDR3 spans 15 residues. In nucleotides, the CDR3 is TGTGCCAGCAGCCCGGGACAGTATCGGCACTATGGCTACACCTTC. It translates to CASSPGQYRHYGYTF.

This clonotype has at least ten counts. The chain has TRBV10-3 and TRBJ2-3; D is perhaps TRBD1 or TRBD2 (5 bases each). Germline assignment: CDR1 ENHRY and CDR2 SYGVKD. The ends were cut back, 2 bases at V and 1 base at J, with 7 bases in the middle. The CDR3 length is 14 residues. CDR3 DNA sequence: TGTGCCATCAGTGAGGGGGGTCGCACAGATACGCAGTATTTT. This encodes CAISEGGRTDTQYF.

The J gene is TRBJ1-2, the V gene TRBV20-1, with TRBD1 as a possible D gene (5 bases). The V end was cut by 2 bases, the J end by 4 bases, with 23 bases between. This CDR3 contains 17 residues. In germline, CDR1 is DFQATT, CDR2 SNEGSKA (reference sequence). The CDR3: CSARRIRDGGLGYGYTF. CDR3 sequence (DNA): TGCAGTGCTAGAAGAATCCGGGACGGAGGGCTGGGCTATGGCTACACCTTC.

This clonotype was counted between two and nine times. The V and J genes are TRBV29-1 and TRBJ2-7; D is possibly TRBD1 (6 bases). The DNA end favors TRBJ2-5, so the J call may be wrong. The CDR3 contains 12 residues. In germline, CDR1 is SQVTM, CDR2 ANQGSEA. The CDR3 DNA reads TGCAGCGTTGTTGTGGGGGCGGGGACCCAGTACTTC. Residues: CSVVVGAGTQYF.

V and J are TRBV6-5 and TRBJ1-6; D is ambiguous. Germline assignment: CDR1 MNHEY and CDR2 SVGAGI. The V end was cut by 0 bases, the J end by 5 bases, with 14 bases between. The CDR3 runs 17 residues. CDR3 region: CASSYSIEGSNNSPLHF. CDR3 sequence (DNA): TGTGCCAGCAGTTACTCGATTGAGGGCAGCAATAATTCACCCCTCCACTTT.

This clonotype was counted between two and nine times. Mismatch with germline at one junction end may stem from a read error. The chain uses TRBV6-2 or TRBV6-3 and TRBJ2-7; D gene uncertain. The CDR3 runs to 13 residues. Germline V gene data show CDR1 as MNHEY and CDR2 as SVGEGT. The CDR3 DNA reads TGTACCAGCAGTTATGGTAGACATTACGAGCAGTACTTC. It is translated as CTSSYGRHYEQYF.

This clonotype was observed a handful of times. V is TRBV20-1 and J is TRBJ2-7, with TRBD1 matching over 7 bases. This CDR3 spans 14 amino acids. V lost 5 bases and J lost 0; bases outside the gene matches: 7. Per the germline V gene, CDR1 is DFQATT and CDR2 is SNEGSKA (reference sequence). The CDR3 bases are TGCAGTGCTCAAACAGGGGCCTACTCCTACGAGCAGTACTTC. This encodes CSAQTGAYSYEQYF.

J is TRBJ1-1 and V is TRBV10-3; D call uncertain. CDR3 length: 13 residues. V was clipped by 4 bases and J by 0 bases, with 6 bases between them. The germline V gene encodes CDR1 ENHRY and CDR2 SYGVKD. The CDR3 sequence is CAISAGMNTEAFF. The DNA for the CDR3 is TGTGCCATCAGTGCGGGTATGAACACTGAAGCTTTCTTT.

This clonotype was seen only a few times. V gene TRBV30 combines with J gene TRBJ2-3; 9 nucleotides align to TRBD2. Germline V gene data show CDR1 as GTSNPN and CDR2 as SVGIG (reference sequence). With 4 bases clipped from V and 3 bases from J, the junction kept 8 bases outside the gene matches. This CDR3 has 15 residues. The CDR3 DNA follows: TGTGCCTGGACCCAACGTAGCGGGGGAACAGATACGCAGTATTTT. Its translation: CAWTQRSGGTDTQYF.

In this sample, this clonotype turned up a few times. V gene TRBV7-8 combines with J gene TRBJ2-3; no definite D call. Trimming pared 1 base from V and 0 bases from J, leaving 8 bases between. The CDR3 spans 15 residues. Germline V gene data show CDR1 as SGHVS and CDR2 as FQNEAQ. Here the CDR3 DNA reads TGTGCCAGCAGCTTAGGGGCAGAAAGCACAGATACGCAGTATTTT. It specifies CASSLGAESTDTQYF.

This clonotype was seen more than once but under ten times. The rearrangement joins TRBV6-5 to TRBJ1-4; D is uncertain. This CDR3 region has 16 residues. Per the germline V gene, CDR1 is MNHEY and CDR2 is SVGAGI. V lost 0 bases and J 1 base, leaving 9 bases between the germline ends. CDR3 residues: CASSYSLGETNEKLFF. CDR3 nucleotide sequence: TGTGCCAGCAGTTACTCGCTCGGGGAAACTAATGAAAAACTGTTTTTT.